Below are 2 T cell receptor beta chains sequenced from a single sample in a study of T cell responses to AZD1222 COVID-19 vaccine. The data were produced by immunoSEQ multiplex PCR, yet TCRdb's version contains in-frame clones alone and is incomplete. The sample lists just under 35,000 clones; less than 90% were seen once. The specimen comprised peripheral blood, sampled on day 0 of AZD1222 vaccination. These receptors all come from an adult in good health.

In nucleotides, the CDR3 is TGTGCCAGCAGCGTAGAAGGTTATGCTGAGCAGTTCTTC. It translates to CASSVEGYAEQFF. The genes are TRBV9 and TRBJ2-1, with D hard to call. This CDR3 has 13 amino acids. V lost 0 bases and J 9 bases, leaving 10 bases between the germline ends. The germline V gene encodes CDR1 SGDLS and CDR2 YYNGEE. Based on the CDR3 plus reference TRBV9 and TRBJ2-1, the full variable domain is DSGVTQTPKHLITATGQRVTLRCSPRSGDLSVYWYQQSLDQGLQFLIQYYNGEERAKGNILERFSAQQFPDLHSELNLSSLELGDSALYFCASSVEGYAEQFFGPGTRLTVL.

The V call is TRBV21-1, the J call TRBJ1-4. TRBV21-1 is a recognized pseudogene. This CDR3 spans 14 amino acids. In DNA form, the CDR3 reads TGTGCCAGCAGCAAACCGGGGGCGATTAGAAAACTGTTTTTT. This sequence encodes CASSKPGAIRKLFF.